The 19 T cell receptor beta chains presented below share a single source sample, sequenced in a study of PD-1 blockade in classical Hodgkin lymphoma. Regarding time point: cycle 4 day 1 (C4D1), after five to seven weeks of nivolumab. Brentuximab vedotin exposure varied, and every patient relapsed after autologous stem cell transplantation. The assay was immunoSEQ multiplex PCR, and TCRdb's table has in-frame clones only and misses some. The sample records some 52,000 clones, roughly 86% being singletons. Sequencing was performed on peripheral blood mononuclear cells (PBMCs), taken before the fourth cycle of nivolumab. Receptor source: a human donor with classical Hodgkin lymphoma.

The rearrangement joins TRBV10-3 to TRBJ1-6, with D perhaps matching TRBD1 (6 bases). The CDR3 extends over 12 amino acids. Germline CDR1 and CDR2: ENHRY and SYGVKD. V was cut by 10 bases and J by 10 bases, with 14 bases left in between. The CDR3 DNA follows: TGTGCCACTGGGGCAGGGGAATCACCCCTCCACTTT. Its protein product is CATGAGESPLHF.

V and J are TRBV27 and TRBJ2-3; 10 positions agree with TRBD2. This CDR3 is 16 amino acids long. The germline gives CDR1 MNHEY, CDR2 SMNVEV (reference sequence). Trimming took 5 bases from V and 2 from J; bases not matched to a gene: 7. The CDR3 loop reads CASSPAGLANTDTQYF. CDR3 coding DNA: TGTGCCAGCAGTCCCGCGGGACTAGCGAACACAGATACGCAGTATTTT.

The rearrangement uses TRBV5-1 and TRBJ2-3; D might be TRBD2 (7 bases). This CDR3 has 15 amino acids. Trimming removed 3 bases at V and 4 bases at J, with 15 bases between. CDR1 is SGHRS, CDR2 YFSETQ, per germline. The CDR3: CASSSGAGVADTQYF. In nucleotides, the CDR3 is TGCGCCAGCAGCTCGGGGGCGGGAGTAGCAGATACGCAGTATTTT.

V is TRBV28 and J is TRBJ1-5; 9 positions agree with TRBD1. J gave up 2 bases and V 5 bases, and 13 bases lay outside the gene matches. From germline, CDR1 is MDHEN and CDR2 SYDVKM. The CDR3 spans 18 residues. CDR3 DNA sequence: TGTGCCAGCAGTCCGGACAGGGGAGGCATGTGGGGCAATCAGCCCCAGCATTTT. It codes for CASSPDRGGMWGNQPQHF.

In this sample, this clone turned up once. In DNA, the CDR3 is TGTGCCAGCAGTGCTCTACGTGGAAGCTCTGGAAACACCATATATTTT. It translates to CASSALRGSSGNTIYF. The chain is built from TRBV6-1 and TRBJ1-3, with D unclear. The CDR3 is made up of 16 amino acids. V lost 4 bases, J lost 0 bases, and 13 bases lay in between. Germline V gene lookup returns CDR1 MNHNS and CDR2 SASEGT.

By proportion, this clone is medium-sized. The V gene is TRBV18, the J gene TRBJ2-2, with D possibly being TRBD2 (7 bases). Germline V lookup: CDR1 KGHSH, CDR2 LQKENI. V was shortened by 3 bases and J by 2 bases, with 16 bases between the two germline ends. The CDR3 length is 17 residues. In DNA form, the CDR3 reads TGTGCCAGCTCACCTCTCGCGGGGGCCACCAACACCGGGGAGCTGTTTTTT. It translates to CASSPLAGATNTGELFF. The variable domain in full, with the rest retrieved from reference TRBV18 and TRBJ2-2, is NAGVMQNPRHLVRRRGQEARLRCSPMKGHSHVYWYRQLPEEGLKFMVYLQKENIIDESGMPKERFSAEFPKEGPSILRIQQVVRGDSAAYFCASSPLAGATNTGELFFGEGSRLTVL.

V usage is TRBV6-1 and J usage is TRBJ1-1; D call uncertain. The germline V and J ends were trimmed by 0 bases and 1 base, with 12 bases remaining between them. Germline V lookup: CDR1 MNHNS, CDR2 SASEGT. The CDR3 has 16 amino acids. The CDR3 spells CASSEASWSRNTEAFF. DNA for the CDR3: TGTGCCAGCAGTGAAGCTAGTTGGAGTAGGAACACTGAAGCTTTCTTT.

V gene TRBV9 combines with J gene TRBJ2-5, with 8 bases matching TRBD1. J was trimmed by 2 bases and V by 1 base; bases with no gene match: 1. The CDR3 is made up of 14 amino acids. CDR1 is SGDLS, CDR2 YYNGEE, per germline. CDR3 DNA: TGTGCCAGCAGCGTAAGGACAGGGCAAGAGACCCAGTACTTC. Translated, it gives CASSVRTGQETQYF.

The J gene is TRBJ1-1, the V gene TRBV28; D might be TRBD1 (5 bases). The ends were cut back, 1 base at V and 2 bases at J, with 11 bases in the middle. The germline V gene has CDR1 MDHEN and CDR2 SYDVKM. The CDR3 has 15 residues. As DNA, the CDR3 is TGTGCCAGCAGTTTATCAGGGTTTACAAACACTGAAGCTTTCTTT. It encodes CASSLSGFTNTEAFF.

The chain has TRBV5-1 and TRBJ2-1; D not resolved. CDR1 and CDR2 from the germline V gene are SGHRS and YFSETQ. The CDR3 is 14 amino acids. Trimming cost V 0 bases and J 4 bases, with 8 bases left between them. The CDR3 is CASSLGLEYNEQFF. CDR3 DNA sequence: TGCGCCAGCAGCTTGGGACTTGAGTACAATGAGCAGTTCTTC.

Written as DNA, the CDR3 is TGTGCCAGCAGTGAAACCCCTGTGGAGCAGTACTTC. It yields the protein CASSETPVEQYF. The chain combines TRBV6-1 with TRBJ2-7; D is undetermined. Looked up from germline, CDR1 is MNHNS and CDR2 is SASEGT. There are 12 residues in the CDR3. V shed 2 bases and J shed 7 bases, with 9 bases lying between them.

CDR3 nucleotide sequence: TGTGCCAGCAGTTTGTTCGGGGGGGGCTACGAGCAGTACTTC. This encodes CASSLFGGGYEQYF. The chain joins TRBV27 to TRBJ2-7, with 8 bases that match TRBD2. J was trimmed by 3 bases and V by 3 bases; bases with no gene match: 4. Germline V gene sequence: CDR1 MNHEY, CDR2 SMNVEV (reference sequence). This CDR3 region has 14 residues.

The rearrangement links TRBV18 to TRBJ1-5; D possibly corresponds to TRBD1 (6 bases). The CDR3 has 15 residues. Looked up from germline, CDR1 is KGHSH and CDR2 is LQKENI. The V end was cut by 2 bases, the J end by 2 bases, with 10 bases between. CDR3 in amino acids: CASSPGGRGNQPQHF. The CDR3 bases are TGTGCCAGCTCACCAGGGGGCCGGGGCAATCAGCCCCAGCATTTT.

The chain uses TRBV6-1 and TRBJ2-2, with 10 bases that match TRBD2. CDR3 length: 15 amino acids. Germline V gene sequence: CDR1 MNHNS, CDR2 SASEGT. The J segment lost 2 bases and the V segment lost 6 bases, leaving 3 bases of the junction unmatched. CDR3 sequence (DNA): TGTGCCAGCAGCGGACTAGCGGCAAACACCGGGGAGCTGTTTTTT. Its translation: CASSGLAANTGELFF.

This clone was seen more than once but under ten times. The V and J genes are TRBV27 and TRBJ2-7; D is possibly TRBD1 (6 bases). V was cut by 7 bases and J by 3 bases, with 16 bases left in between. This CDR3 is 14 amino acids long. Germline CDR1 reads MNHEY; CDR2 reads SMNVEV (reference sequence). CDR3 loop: CASIKTQGHYEQYF. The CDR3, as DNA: TGTGCCAGCATAAAAACCCAGGGGCACTACGAGCAGTACTTC.

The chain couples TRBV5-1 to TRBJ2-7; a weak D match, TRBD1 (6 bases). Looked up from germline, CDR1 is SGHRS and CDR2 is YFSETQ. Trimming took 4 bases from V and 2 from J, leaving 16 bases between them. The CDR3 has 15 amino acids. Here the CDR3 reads CASSRFATGTYEQYF. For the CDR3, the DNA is TGCGCCAGCAGCCGATTCGCGACAGGCACCTACGAGCAGTACTTC.

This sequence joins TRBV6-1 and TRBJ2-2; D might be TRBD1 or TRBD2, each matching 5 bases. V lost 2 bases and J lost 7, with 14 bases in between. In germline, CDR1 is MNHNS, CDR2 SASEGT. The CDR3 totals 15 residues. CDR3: CASSELSGSSGELFF. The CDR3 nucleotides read TGTGCCAGCAGTGAACTATCAGGGAGCAGCGGGGAGCTGTTTTTT.

The CDR3 reads CASSAATTSEAFF. The CDR3 DNA sequence: TGTGCCAGTAGTGCGGCAACAACCTCTGAAGCTTTCTTT. The chain is built from TRBV19 and TRBJ1-1; D uncertain. The CDR3 spans 13 residues. Germline CDR1 is LNHDA and CDR2 is SQIVND (reference sequence). V was clipped by 5 bases and J by 6 bases, with 13 bases between them.

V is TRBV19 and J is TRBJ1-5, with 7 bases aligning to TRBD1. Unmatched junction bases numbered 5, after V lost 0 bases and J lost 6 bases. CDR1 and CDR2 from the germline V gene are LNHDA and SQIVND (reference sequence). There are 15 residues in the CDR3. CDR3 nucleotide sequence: TGTGCCAGTAGTATAGACCAGGGGGGTTTTCAGCCCCAGCATTTT. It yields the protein CASSIDQGGFQPQHF.